This T cell receptor (beta chain) was documented in a study of a mutant IDH1 vaccine in newly diagnosed glioma. CDR3 length: 13 amino acids. V was clipped by 4 bases and J by 2 bases, with 9 bases between them. Germline V gene data show CDR1 as SEHNR and CDR2 as FQNEAQ (reference sequence). The time point denotes: week 35, safety follow-up. The study gave 300 ug of mutant IDH1 20-mer peptide per vaccine dose, with topical imiquimod. Those who donated had recent WHO grade 3 or 4 IDH1-mutant, ATRX-lost astrocytomas. On this clone itself: Its antigen is not known.

Profiling relied on immunoSEQ multiplex PCR, and the TCRdb table lists in-frame clones only, not all of them. Here the sample spans around 30,000 clones, around 77% being singletons. The input for sequencing was PBMCs, taken from a glioma patient whose treatment included an IDH1 peptide vaccine. V and J are TRBV7-9 and TRBJ2-7; TRBD1 is a possible D gene (6 bases). The sequence derives from a man aged 40-55 years with glioma. Some clones in this sample may be carry-over from other donors' samples. CDR3: CASSSRGPYEQYF. For the CDR3, the DNA is TGTGCCAGCAGCTCCAGGGGCCCCTACGAGCAGTACTTC.